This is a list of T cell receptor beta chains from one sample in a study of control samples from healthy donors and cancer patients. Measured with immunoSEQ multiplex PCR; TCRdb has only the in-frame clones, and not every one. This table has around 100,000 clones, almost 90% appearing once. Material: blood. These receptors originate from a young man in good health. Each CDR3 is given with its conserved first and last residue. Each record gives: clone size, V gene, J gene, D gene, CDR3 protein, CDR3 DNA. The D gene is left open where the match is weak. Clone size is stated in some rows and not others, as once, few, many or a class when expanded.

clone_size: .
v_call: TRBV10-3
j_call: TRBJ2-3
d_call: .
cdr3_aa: CAIKTGPRVDTQYF
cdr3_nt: TGTGCCATCAAAACCGGGCCCCGCGTGGATACGCAGTATTTT

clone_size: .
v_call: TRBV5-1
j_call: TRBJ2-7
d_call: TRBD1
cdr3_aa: CASSLADRGSSYEQYF
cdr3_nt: TGCGCCAGCAGCTTGGCGGACAGGGGGAGCTCCTACGAGCAGTACTTC

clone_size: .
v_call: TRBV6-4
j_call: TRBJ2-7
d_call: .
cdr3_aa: CASRQLPSYEQYF
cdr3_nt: TGTGCCAGTAGACAGCTTCCTTCCTACGAGCAGTACTTC

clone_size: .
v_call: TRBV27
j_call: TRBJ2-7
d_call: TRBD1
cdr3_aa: CASSQPGQGPNLYEQYF
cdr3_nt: TGTGCCAGCAGTCAACCCGGACAGGGACCCAATCTCTACGAGCAGTACTTC

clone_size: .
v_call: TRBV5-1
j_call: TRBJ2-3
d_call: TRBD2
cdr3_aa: CASSFAGGITDTQYF
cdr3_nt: TGCGCCAGCAGCTTCGCGGGAGGCATCACAGATACGCAGTATTTT

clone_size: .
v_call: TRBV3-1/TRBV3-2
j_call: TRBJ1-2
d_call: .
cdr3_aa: CASSQDGQGGGYTF
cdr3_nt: TGTGCCAGCAGCCAAGATGGGCAGGGTGGAGGCTACACCTTC

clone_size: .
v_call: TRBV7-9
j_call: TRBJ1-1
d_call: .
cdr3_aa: CASSPYSGELTEAFF
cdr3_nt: TGTGCCAGCAGCCCGTATAGTGGGGAATTGACTGAAGCTTTCTTT

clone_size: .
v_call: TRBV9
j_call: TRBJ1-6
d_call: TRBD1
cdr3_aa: CASSLEGTVNSPLHF
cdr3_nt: TGTGCCAGCAGCCTCGAAGGGACAGTGAATTCACCCCTCCACTTT

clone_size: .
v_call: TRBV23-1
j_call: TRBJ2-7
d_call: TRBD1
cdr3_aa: CADRGRHEQYF
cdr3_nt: TGCGCAGACAGGGGGCGGCACGAGCAGTACTTC

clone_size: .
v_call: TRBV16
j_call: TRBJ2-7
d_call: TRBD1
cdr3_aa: CASSQSWTGNYEQYF
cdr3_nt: TGTGCCAGCAGCCAATCCTGGACAGGGAACTACGAGCAGTACTTC

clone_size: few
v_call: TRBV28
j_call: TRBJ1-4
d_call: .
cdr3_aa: CASSAEESLFF
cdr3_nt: TGTGCCAGCAGTGCCGAGGAAAGTCTGTTTTTT

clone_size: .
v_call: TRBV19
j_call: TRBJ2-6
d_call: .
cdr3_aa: CASSIRGAALSGANVLTF
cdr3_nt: TGTGCCAGTAGTATCCGGGGGGCTGCCCTCTCTGGGGCCAACGTCCTGACTTTC

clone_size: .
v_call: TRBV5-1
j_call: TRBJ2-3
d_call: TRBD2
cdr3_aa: CASSLAGPTDTQYF
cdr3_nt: TGCGCCAGCAGTCTAGCGGGACCGACAGATACGCAGTATTTT

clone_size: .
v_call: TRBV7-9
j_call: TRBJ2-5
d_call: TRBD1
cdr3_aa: CASSPRLTGGLQETQYF
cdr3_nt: TGTGCCAGCAGCCCTCGGTTGACAGGGGGCCTCCAAGAGACCCAGTACTTC

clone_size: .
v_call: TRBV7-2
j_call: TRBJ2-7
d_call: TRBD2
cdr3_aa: CASSPSSGSPREQYF
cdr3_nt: TGTGCCAGCAGCCCCTCTAGCGGGAGCCCAAGAGAGCAGTACTTC

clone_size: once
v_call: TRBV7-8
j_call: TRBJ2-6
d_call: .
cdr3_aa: CASSLGRSGAGANVLTF
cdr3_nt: TGTGCCAGCAGCTTAGGGAGGTCAGGGGCTGGGGCCAACGTCCTGACTTTC

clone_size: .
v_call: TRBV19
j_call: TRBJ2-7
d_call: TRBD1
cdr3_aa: CASSWVTGDNEQYF
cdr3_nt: TGTGCCAGTAGTTGGGTTACAGGGGACAACGAGCAGTACTTC

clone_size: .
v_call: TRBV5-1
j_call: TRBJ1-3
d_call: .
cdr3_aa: CASSSGPSGNTIYF
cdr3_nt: TGCGCCAGCAGCAGTGGGCCCTCTGGAAACACCATATATTTT

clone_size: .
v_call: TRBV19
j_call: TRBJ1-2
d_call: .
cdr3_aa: CASNPGHEDYGYTF
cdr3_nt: TGTGCCAGTAATCCGGGACATGAGGACTATGGCTACACCTTC

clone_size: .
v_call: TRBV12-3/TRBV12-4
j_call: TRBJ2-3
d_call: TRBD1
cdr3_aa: CASRTGTDTQYF
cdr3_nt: TGTGCCAGCAGGACAGGGACAGATACGCAGTATTTT

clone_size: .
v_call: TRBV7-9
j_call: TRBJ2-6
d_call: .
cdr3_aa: CASSQGSGANVLTF
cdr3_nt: TGTGCCAGCAGTCAGGGTTCTGGGGCCAACGTCCTGACTTTC

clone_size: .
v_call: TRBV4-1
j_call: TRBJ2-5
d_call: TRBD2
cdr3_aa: CASSRSSGRSETQYF
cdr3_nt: TGCGCCAGCAGCCGGAGTAGCGGGAGATCAGAGACCCAGTACTTC

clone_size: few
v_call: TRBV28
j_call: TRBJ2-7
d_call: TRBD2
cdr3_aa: CASSLFTSGIRYEQYF
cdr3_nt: TGTGCCAGCAGTTTATTCACTAGCGGAATAAGGTACGAGCAGTACTTC

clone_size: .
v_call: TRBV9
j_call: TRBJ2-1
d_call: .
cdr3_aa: CASGHNEQFF
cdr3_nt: TGTGCCAGCGGCCACAATGAGCAGTTCTTC

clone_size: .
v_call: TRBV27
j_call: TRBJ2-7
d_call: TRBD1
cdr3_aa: CASSPNRGQIREQYF
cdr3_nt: TGTGCCAGCAGTCCCAACAGGGGGCAAATCCGCGAGCAGTACTTC

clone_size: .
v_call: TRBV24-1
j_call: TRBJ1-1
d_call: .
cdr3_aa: CATSDGEGLRTEAFF
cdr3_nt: TGTGCCACCAGTGATGGGGAGGGTCTCAGGACTGAAGCTTTCTTT

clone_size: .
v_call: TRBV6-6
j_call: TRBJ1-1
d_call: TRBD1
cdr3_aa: CASTGLGEAFF
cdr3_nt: TGTGCCTCGACAGGGTTGGGTGAAGCTTTCTTT

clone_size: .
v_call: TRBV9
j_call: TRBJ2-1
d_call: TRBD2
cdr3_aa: CASSVPSGSNEQFF
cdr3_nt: TGTGCCAGCAGCGTACCTAGCGGGAGCAATGAGCAGTTCTTC

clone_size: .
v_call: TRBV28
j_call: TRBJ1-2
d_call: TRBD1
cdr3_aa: CASFGTGQGNGYTF
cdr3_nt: TGTGCCAGCTTTGGAACGGGACAGGGAAATGGCTACACCTTC

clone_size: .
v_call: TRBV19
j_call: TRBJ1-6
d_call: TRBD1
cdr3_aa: CASSLDRGHSPLHF
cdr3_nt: TGTGCCAGTAGCCTAGACAGGGGGCACTCACCCCTCCACTTT

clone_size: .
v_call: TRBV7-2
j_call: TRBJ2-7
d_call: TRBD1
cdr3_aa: CASSSQQGNEQYF
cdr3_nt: TGTGCCAGCAGCTCCCAACAGGGGAATGAGCAGTACTTC

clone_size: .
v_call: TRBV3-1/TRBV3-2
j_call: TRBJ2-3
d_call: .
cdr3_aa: CASSQRSGGAYTDTQYF
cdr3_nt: TGTGCCAGCAGCCAAAGGTCAGGGGGGGCCTACACAGATACGCAGTATTTT

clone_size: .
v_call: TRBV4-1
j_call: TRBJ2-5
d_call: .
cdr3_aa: CASSQFQGRGEETQYF
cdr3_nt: TGCGCCAGCAGCCAATTTCAGGGGAGGGGAGAAGAGACCCAGTACTTC

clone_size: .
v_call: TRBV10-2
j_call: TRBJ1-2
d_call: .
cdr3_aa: CASSRTEAYGYTF
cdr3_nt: TGCGCCAGCAGTAGGACAGAAGCCTATGGCTACACCTTC

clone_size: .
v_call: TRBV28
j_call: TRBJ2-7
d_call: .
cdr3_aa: CASSSQGLRPYEQYF
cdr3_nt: TGTGCCAGCAGTTCCCAGGGACTGAGGCCCTACGAGCAGTACTTC

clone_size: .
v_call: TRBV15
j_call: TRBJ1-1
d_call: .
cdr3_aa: CATSPDAPEAFF
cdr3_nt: TGTGCCACCAGCCCGGACGCCCCTGAAGCTTTCTTT

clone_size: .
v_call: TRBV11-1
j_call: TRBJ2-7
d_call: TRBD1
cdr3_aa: CASSAYRGWGDEQYF
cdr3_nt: TGTGCCAGCAGCGCCTACAGGGGGTGGGGAGACGAGCAGTACTTC

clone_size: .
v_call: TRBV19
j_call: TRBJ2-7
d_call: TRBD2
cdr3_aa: CASSIKRGYSYEQYF
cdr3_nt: TGTGCCAGTAGTATTAAGCGGGGATACTCCTACGAGCAGTACTTC

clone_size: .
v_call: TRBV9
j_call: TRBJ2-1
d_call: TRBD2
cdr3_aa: CASSALAGLYNEQFF
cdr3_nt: TGTGCCAGCAGCGCACTAGCGGGACTATACAATGAGCAGTTCTTC

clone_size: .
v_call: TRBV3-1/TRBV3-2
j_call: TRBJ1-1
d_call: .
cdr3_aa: CASSQAGKNTEAFF
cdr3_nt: TGTGCCAGCAGCCAAGCAGGAAAGAACACTGAAGCTTTCTTT

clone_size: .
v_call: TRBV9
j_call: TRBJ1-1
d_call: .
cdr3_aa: CASARGRSLGSTEAFF
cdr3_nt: TGTGCCAGCGCCAGAGGGAGGTCTTTAGGGAGCACTGAAGCTTTCTTT

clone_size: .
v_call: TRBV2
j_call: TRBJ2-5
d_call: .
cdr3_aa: CASIRTLQETQYF
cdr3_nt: TGTGCCAGCATTAGGACACTCCAAGAGACCCAGTACTTC

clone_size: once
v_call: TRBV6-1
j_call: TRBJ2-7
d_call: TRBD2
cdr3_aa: CASSGAGTSGVYEQYF
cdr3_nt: TGTGCCAGCAGTGGAGCCGGGACTAGCGGTGTATACGAGCAGTACTTC

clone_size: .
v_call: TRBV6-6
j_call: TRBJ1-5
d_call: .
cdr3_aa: CASSSPGQPQHF
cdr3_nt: TGTGCCAGCAGTTCCCCCGGGCAGCCCCAGCATTTT

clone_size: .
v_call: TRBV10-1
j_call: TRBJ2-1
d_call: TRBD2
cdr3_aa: CASGTSHNNEQFF
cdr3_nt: TGCGCCAGCGGGACTAGCCATAACAATGAGCAGTTCTTC

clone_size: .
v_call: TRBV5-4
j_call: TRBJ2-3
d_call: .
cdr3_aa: CASSPGKFTDTQYF
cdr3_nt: TGTGCCAGCAGCCCGGGGAAGTTCACAGATACGCAGTATTTT